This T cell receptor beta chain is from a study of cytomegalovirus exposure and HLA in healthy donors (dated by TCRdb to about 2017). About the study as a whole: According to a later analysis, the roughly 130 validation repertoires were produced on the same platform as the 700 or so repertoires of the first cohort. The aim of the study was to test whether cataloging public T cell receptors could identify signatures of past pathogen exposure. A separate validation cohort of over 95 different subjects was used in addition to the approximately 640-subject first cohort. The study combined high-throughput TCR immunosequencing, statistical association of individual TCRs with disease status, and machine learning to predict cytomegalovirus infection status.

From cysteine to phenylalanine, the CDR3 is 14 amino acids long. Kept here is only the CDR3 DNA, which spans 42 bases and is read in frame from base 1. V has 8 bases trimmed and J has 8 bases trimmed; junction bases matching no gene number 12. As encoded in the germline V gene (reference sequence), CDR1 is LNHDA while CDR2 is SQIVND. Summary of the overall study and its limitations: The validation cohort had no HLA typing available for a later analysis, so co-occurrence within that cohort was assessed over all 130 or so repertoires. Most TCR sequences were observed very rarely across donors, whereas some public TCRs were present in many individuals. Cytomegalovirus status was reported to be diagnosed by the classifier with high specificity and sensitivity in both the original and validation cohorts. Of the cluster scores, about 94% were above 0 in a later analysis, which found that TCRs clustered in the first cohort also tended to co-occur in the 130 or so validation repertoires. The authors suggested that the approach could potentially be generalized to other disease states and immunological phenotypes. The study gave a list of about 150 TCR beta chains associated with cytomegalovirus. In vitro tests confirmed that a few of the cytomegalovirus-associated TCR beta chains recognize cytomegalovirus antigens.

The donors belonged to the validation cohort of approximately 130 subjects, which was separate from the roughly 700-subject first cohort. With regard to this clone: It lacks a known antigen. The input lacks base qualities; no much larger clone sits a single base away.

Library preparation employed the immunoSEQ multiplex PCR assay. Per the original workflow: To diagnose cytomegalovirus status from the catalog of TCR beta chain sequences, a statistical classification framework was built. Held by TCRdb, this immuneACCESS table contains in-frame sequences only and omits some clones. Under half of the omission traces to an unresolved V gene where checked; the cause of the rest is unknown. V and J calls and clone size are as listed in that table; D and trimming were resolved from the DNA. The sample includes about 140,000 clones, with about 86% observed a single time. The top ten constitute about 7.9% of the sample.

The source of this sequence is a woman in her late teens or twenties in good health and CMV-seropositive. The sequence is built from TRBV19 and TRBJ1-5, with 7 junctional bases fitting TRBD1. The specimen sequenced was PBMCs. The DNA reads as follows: TGTGCCAGTTCGATACAGGGGCCCTCGGAGCCCCAGCATTTT. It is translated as CASSIQGPSEPQHF.